This T cell receptor beta chain was captured by sequencing in a study of T cells after posttransplantation cyclophosphamide. Germline V CDR1 and CDR2: SGHRS, YFSETQ. The trim removed 5 bases at V and 0 bases at J, leaving 2 bases unmatched. CDR3 size: 14 residues. The assay was immunoSEQ multiplex PCR, and TCRdb's table has in-frame clones only and misses some. Of tens of thousands of clones in the sample, just over 90% were seen once. V gene TRBV5-1 combines with J gene TRBJ2-1, with 7 bases aligning to TRBD2. Sequences were obtained from PBMCs. The sequence came from a woman in her 30s in good health and a related stem cell transplant donor. Here the CDR3 reads CASRRGSSYNEQFF. Written as DNA, the CDR3 is TGCGCCAGCAGGCGGGGGAGCTCCTACAATGAGCAGTTCTTC.